These 12 T cell receptor beta chains were all obtained from the same sample, sequenced in a study of shared clonotypes between healthy human individuals. Naivety among CD8 cells was defined by CD45RO negativity and positive CCR7 selection, thereby excluding terminally differentiated effector memory CD45RA+ cells. Assay used: immunoSEQ multiplex PCR; TCRdb lists only in-frame clones, some missing. Of about 2 million clones listed, about 95% are singletons. Sequencing was done on a sample of naive CD8+ T cells sorted from blood. Source of these receptors: a man aged 18-30 years in good health.

This chain joins TRBV5-8 and TRBJ2-2; TRBD2 is a possible D gene (6 bases). CDR3 length: 15 amino acids. From germline, CDR1 is SGHTS and CDR2 YDEGEE. V lost 3 bases to trimming and J lost 4 bases, with 13 bases between them. The CDR3 region is CASSWGVTGTGELFF. The CDR3 region has the DNA TGTGCCAGCAGCTGGGGGGTCACTGGCACCGGGGAGCTGTTTTTT.

V is TRBV29-1 and J is TRBJ2-5, with a possible D match to TRBD1 (6 bases). The assigned J gene may be wrong: the sequence end matches TRBJ2-7 better. Germline CDR1 is SQVTM and CDR2 is ANQGSEA. The CDR3 totals 13 residues. The CDR3 loop reads CSVQGTFPYEQYF. The CDR3 nucleotides are TGCAGCGTCCAGGGGACATTTCCCTACGAGCAGTACTTC.

About this clone: At one end the junction does not follow the germline gene, possibly because of a read error. This sequence joins TRBV7-7 and TRBJ2-2; D ambiguous. The CDR3 consists of 15 residues. Germline CDR1 is SSHAT and CDR2 is FNYEAQ (reference sequence). CDR3 sequence reads: CASSPYGVGTGELFF. The CDR3 coding sequence is TGTGCTAGCAGCCCTTACGGCGTGGGGACCGGGGAGCTGTTTTTT.

The chain has TRBV9 and TRBJ1-1; D gene unclear. Germline lookup yields CDR1 SGDLS and CDR2 YYNGEE. Trimming removed 3 bases from V and 1 base from J, with 10 bases in between. The CDR3 is 14 amino acids. The CDR3 DNA sequence: TGTGCCAGCAGCGCGCGGAGTACGAACACTGAAGCTTTCTTT. Translating gives CASSARSTNTEAFF.

Comments on this clone: Other DNA sequences from this sample encode an identical CDR3 as well. The chain has TRBV7-9 and TRBJ2-2; D is uncertain. The CDR3 extends over 12 amino acids. Germline V lookup: CDR1 SEHNR, CDR2 FQNEAQ (reference sequence). V was cut by 5 bases and J by 8 bases, with 9 bases left in between. The CDR3 here is CASSPDGGELFF. CDR3 coding DNA: TGTGCCAGCAGCCCGGATGGAGGGGAGCTGTTTTTT.

About this clone itself: At the DNA level, this CDR3 is encoded by other sequences in the same sample as well. This sequence joins TRBV11-2 and TRBJ2-7, with D perhaps TRBD2 (5 bases). CDR3 length: 12 residues. The V end was cut by 1 base, the J end by 5 bases, with 6 bases between. Germline-derived CDR1 and CDR2 are SGHAT and FQNNGV. The CDR3 nucleotides read TGTGCCAGCAGCTTAGCCGGGGACGAGCAGTACTTC. It is translated as CASSLAGDEQYF.

The rearrangement links TRBV6-5 to TRBJ2-2, with 8 bases fitting TRBD2. Germline CDR1 MNHEY, CDR2 SVGAGI. J was trimmed by 6 bases and V by 2 bases; bases with no gene match: 8. CDR3 length equals 16 residues. The CDR3 loop reads CASSYVSAGGSGELFF. CDR3 coding DNA: TGTGCCAGCAGTTACGTGTCGGCGGGAGGTTCCGGGGAGCTGTTTTTT.

The rearrangement joins TRBV2 to TRBJ1-5; TRBD1 matches at 9 bases. The CDR3 has 15 amino acids. Germline CDR1 and CDR2: SNHLY and FYNNEI. The ends lost 5 bases at V and 1 base at J; junction bases unmatched: 3. CDR3 region: CASSRTGESNQPQHF. The CDR3 DNA reads as TGTGCCAGCAGTAGGACAGGGGAAAGCAATCAGCCCCAGCATTTT.

V gene TRBV27 combines with J gene TRBJ2-1; D call uncertain. CDR3 length: 14 residues. V was cut by 5 bases and J by 4 bases, with 12 bases left in between. Germline-derived CDR1 and CDR2 are MNHEY and SMNVEV (reference sequence). Here the CDR3 reads CASSPQKIYNEQFF. The CDR3 bases are TGTGCCAGCAGTCCCCAGAAGATATACAATGAGCAGTTCTTC.

This chain uses TRBV4-1 with TRBJ2-2; tentative D call: TRBD2 (5 bases). The V gene's germline CDR1 is MGHRA and CDR2 YSYEKL. The length of the CDR3 is 15 residues. V lost 7 bases, J lost 2 bases, and 14 bases lay in between. CDR3 sequence (DNA): TGCGCCAGCACCCCCCGCGGAGGAAACACCGGGGAGCTGTTTTTT. This translates into CASTPRGGNTGELFF.

The chain uses TRBV7-9 and TRBJ2-1; no definite D call. V lost 3 bases and J lost 7, with 13 bases in between. This CDR3 has 14 residues. CDR1 and CDR2 from the germline V gene are SEHNR and FQNEAQ (reference sequence). In DNA form, the CDR3 reads TGTGCCAGCAGCTTGTTACAGAGTGCAAATGAGCAGTTCTTC. Amino acids: CASSLLQSANEQFF.

This clone was seen only once. V and J are TRBV19 and TRBJ2-6; D uncertain. Trimming took 1 base from V and 4 from J, leaving 8 bases between them. The CDR3 has 15 amino acids. CDR1 and CDR2 from the germline V gene are LNHDA and SQIVND (reference sequence). The CDR3 DNA sequence: TGTGCCAGTAGTATAGGAAGTGCGGGGGCCAACGTCCTGACTTTC. Encoded protein: CASSIGSAGANVLTF.